This TCR beta chain was captured in a study of identifying expanded T cells in peripheral blood. Study observations and caveats: Two-week clone count variance significantly increased as total template count grew. Differentially abundant clones: 1 to 1.5 between replicates, 16.4 at around 15 days, less than 20 at four.

This clone is a singleton in its sample. Its target is not known. Clones were sequenced by immunoSEQ multiplex PCR, and TCRdb holds only the in-frame ones, with some missing. The data contain some 93,000 clones, about 90% of them singletons. This CDR3 has 14 residues. The V segment lost 2 bases and the J segment 7 bases; nucleotides outside the gene matches: 8. CDR1 and CDR2 from the germline V gene are SGHKS and YYEKEE (reference sequence). Sequenced input: blood. This sequence joins TRBV5-5 and TRBJ2-7; the match to TRBD2 covers 8 bases. The sequence was collected from a person aged 18 to 75 in good health. The CDR3 spells CASSFLAGSGEQYF. The CDR3 DNA reads TGTGCCAGCAGCTTTTTAGCGGGATCGGGGGAGCAGTACTTC.